This TCR beta chain was documented in a study of T cells in Graves' hyperthyroidism and ophthalmopathy. Study findings and constraints: Ophthalmopathy prediction by the model preceded onset by a median about 6 months.

About this clonotype itself: Its antigen is unknown.

Amplification targeted TCR beta CDR3 regions from RNA transcripts. The TCR CDR3 was amplified in a first-round RT-PCR using the HTBI primer set. TCRdb redid the calling of the multiplex PCR reads with MiXCR, one entry per CDR3 protein. In the table there are hundreds of thousands of distinct CDR3 sequences, around 21% of which are singletons. Clinical symptoms, serum thyroxine and TRAb, thyroid ultrasound and orbital computed tomography were used for the diagnoses. Sequences were obtained from blood. The receptor was isolated from a man aged 25 to 40 with Graves' ophthalmopathy.

The CDR3 sequence: CASSLAREGGQTQYF. The CDR3 coding sequence is TGTGCCAGCAGCTTGGCCCGGGAGGGAGGGCAGACCCAGTACTTC. The chain combines TRBV5-5 with TRBJ2-5, with 8 bases that match TRBD2. From germline, CDR1 is SGHKS and CDR2 YYEKEE (reference sequence). V lost 0 bases to trimming and J lost 6 bases; unmatched junction nucleotides: 7. This CDR3 contains 15 residues.